This TCR beta chain was documented in a study of cytomegalovirus exposure and HLA in healthy donors. Using immunoSEQ multiplex PCR, the repertoire was profiled, and TCRdb retains in-frame clones only, with some absent. The data show 150,000 to 200,000 clones, 86% seen once. Germline CDR1 reads GTSNPN; CDR2 reads SVGIG (reference sequence). This CDR3 has 14 residues. The V and J ends lost 3 bases and 4 bases respectively, with 12 bases between them. The receptor's source is a woman aged 18-29 years in good health and CMV-seronegative. Sample: PBMCs. This sequence joins TRBV30 and TRBJ1-4, with a possible D match to TRBD1 (5 bases). This CDR3 reads CAWRAPGINEKLFF. The CDR3 DNA reads TGTGCCTGGAGAGCCCCAGGGATTAATGAAAAACTGTTTTTT.